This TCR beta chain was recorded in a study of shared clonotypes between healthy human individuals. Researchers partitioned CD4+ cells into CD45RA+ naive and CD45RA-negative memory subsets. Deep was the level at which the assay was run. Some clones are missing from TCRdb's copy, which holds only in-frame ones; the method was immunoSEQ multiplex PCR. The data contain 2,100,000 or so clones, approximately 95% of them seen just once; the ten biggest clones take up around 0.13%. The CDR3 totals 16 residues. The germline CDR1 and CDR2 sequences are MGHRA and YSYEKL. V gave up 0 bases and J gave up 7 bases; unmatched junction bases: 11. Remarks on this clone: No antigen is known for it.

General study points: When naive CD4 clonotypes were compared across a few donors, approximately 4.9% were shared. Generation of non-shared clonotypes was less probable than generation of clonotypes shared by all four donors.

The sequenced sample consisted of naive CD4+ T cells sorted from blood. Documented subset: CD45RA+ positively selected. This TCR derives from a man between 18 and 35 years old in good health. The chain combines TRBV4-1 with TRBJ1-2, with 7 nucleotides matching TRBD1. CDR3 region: CASSQEMPRQGSGYTF. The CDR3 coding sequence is TGCGCCAGCAGCCAAGAAATGCCCCGACAGGGAAGTGGCTACACCTTC.